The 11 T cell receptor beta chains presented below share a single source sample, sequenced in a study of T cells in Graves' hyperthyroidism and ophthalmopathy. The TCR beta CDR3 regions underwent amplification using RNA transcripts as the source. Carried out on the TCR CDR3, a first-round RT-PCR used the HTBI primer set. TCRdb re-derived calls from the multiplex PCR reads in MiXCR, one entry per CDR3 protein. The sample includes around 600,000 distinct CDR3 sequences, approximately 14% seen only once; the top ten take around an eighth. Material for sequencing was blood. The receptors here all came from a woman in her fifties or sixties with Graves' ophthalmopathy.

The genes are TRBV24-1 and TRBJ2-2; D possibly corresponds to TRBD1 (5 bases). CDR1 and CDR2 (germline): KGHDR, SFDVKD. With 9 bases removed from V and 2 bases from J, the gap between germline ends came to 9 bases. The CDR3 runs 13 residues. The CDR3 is CATGQVNTGELFF. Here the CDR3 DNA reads TGTGCCACCGGACAAGTTAACACCGGGGAGCTGTTTTTT.

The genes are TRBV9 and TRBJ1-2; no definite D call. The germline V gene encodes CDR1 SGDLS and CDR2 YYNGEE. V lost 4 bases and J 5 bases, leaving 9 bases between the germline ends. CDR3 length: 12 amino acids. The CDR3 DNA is TGTGCCAGCAGCTCAAGGGTTTATGGCTACACCTTC. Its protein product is CASSSRVYGYTF.

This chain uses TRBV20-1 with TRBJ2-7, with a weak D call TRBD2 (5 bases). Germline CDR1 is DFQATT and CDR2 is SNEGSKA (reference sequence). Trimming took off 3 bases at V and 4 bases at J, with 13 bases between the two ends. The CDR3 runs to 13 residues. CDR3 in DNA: TGCAGTGCTAGTTTGTCGGGATGGTACGAGCAGTACTTC. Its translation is CSASLSGWYEQYF.

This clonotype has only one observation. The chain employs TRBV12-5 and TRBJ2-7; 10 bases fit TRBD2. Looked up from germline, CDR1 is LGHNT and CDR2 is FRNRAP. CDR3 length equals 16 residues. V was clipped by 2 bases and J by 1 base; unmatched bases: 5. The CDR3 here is CASGLRGLAASYEQYF. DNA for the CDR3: TGTGCTAGTGGTTTGCGAGGACTAGCGGCTTCCTACGAGCAGTACTTC.

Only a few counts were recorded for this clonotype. The chain's CDR3 is CASKMGQGEGEQFF. The CDR3 coding sequence is TGTGCCAGCAAAATGGGACAGGGGGAGGGTGAGCAGTTCTTC. V gene TRBV2 combines with J gene TRBJ2-1, with 11 bases that match TRBD1. V lost 7 bases and J lost 9; bases outside the gene matches: 8. Germline CDR1 SNHLY, CDR2 FYNNEI. There are 14 residues in the CDR3.

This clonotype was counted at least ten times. The CDR3 spells CASNRDVGRLQETQYF. In DNA form, the CDR3 reads TGTGCCAGCAACCGAGATGTGGGACGACTCCAAGAGACCCAGTACTTC. The rearrangement joins TRBV7-2 to TRBJ2-5; perhaps D is TRBD1 or TRBD2 (5 bases each). This CDR3 is 16 amino acids long. V was cut by 7 bases and J by 1 base, with 19 bases left in between. CDR1 SGHTA and CDR2 FQGNSA come from the germline V gene. Filled out from reference TRBV7-2 and TRBJ2-5, the complete variable domain reads GAGVSQSPSNKVTEKGKDVELRCDPISGHTALYWYRQSLGQGLEFLIYFQGNSAPDKSGLPSDRFSAERTGGSVSTLTIQRTQQEDSAVYLCASNRDVGRLQETQYFGPGTRLLVL.

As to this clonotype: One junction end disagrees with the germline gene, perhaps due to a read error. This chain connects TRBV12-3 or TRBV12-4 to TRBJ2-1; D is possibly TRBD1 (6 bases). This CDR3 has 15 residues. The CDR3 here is CANSPTGRSYNEQFF. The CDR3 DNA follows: TGTGCCAACAGTCCGACAGGTCGCTCCTACAATGAGCAGTTCTTC.

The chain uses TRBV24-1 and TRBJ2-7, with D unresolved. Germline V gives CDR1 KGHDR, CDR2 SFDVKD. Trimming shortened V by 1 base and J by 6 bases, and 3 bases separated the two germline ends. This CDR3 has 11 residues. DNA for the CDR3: TGTGCCACCAGTGATTTTCGCGAGCAGTACTTC. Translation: CATSDFREQYF.

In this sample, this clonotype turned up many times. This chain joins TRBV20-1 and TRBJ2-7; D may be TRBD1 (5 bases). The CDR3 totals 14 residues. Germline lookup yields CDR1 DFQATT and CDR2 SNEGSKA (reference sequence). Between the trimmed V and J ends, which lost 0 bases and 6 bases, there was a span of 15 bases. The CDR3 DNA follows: TGCAGTGCTAGAGATCTAGGCAGGGTTGTCGAGCAGTACTTC. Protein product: CSARDLGRVVEQYF.

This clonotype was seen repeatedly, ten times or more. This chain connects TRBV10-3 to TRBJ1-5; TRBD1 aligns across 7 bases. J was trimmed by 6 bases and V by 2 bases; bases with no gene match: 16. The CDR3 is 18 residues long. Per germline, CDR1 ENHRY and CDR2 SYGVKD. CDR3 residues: CAISEQNLTGSMFQPQHF. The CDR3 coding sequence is TGTGCCATCAGTGAGCAAAACCTGACAGGGTCGATGTTTCAGCCCCAGCATTTT.

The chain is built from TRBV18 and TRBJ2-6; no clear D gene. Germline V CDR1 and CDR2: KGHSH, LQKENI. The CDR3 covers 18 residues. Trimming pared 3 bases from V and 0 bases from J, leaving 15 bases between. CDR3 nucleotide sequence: TGTGCCAGCTCACCTCTACCGAGCACTCGCTCTGGGGCCAACGTCCTGACTTTC. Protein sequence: CASSPLPSTRSGANVLTF. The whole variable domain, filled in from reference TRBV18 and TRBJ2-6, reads NAGVMQNPRHLVRRRGQEARLRCSPMKGHSHVYWYRQLPEEGLKFMVYLQKENIIDESGMPKERFSAEFPKEGPSILRIQQVVRGDSAAYFCASSPLPSTRSGANVLTFGAGSRLTVL.